This is a list of T cell receptor beta chains from one sample in a study of cytomegalovirus exposure and HLA in healthy donors. Only in-frame clones appear in the TCRdb table, and some are missing; sequencing was by immunoSEQ multiplex PCR. The table shows 130,000 or so clones, with approximately 64% occurring only once. Specimen: PBMCs. The receptors were gathered from a woman between 40 and 50 years old in good health and CMV-seronegative. CDR3s include the opening cysteine and the closing phenylalanine or tryptophan. D genes are given only for firm matches. Rows may omit the clone size; those that give it use once, few, many or a size class.

v_call	cdr3_length	d_call	j_call	clone_size	cdr3_nt	cdr3_aa
TRBV5-6	14	.	TRBJ1-3	.	TGTGCCAGCAGCTTGTTCGGGTACGGAAACACCATATATTTT	CASSLFGYGNTIYF
TRBV5-5	14	TRBD1	TRBJ1-5	.	TGTGCCAGCAACACAGGGGTAAGCAATCAGCCCCAGCATTTT	CASNTGVSNQPQHF
TRBV7-9	14	.	TRBJ1-1	.	TGTGCCAGCAGCTTTGGACAGACGGGCACTGAAGCTTTCTTT	CASSFGQTGTEAFF
TRBV7-2	16	.	TRBJ2-7	.	TGTGCCAGCAGCCCCATCCGGACAGCCCTGTCAGACGAGCAGTACTTC	CASSPIRTALSDEQYF
TRBV5-4	14	TRBD1	TRBJ1-1	.	TGTGCCAGCAGCCTAGGGACAGGGAGCACTGAAGCTTTCTTT	CASSLGTGSTEAFF
TRBV4-2	14	TRBD2	TRBJ2-1	few	TGTGCCAGCAGCCCAGGGACTAGCTACAATGAGCAGTTCTTC	CASSPGTSYNEQFF
TRBV30	18	.	TRBJ1-3	.	TGTGCCTGGAGCCGAACCGGGGACATCACCGGCTCTGGAAACACCATATATTTT	CAWSRTGDITGSGNTIYF
TRBV4-1	16	TRBD1	TRBJ1-1	.	TGCGCCAGCAGCCGAGACAGGGCCCGAGGGAACACTGAAGCTTTCTTT	CASSRDRARGNTEAFF
TRBV9	14	TRBD1	TRBJ2-5	.	TGTGCCAGCAGCGTAGAGGGGGCCGGGGAGACCCAGTACTTC	CASSVEGAGETQYF
TRBV11-2	16	.	TRBJ1-1	.	TGTGCCAGCAGCTTATGGGCCAGGAATATCGTATCTGAAGCTTTCTTT	CASSLWARNIVSEAFF
TRBV27	13	TRBD2	TRBJ2-7	.	TGTGCCAGCAAGAGGCTAGCGGACTACGAGCAGTACTTC	CASKRLADYEQYF
TRBV14	16	.	TRBJ1-2	once	TGTGCCAGCAGCCAAGCCCAGGGGTATAGGGCTTCTGGCTACACCTTC	CASSQAQGYRASGYTF
TRBV5-1	15	.	TRBJ1-6	.	TGCGCCAGCAGCTTGCAAAGTAAGGGGAATTCACCCCTCCACTTT	CASSLQSKGNSPLHF
TRBV5-4	15	TRBD2	TRBJ2-5	few	TGTGCCAGCAGCTTGGCTAGCGGGGGGCAAGAGACCCAGTACTTC	CASSLASGGQETQYF
TRBV2	13	TRBD1	TRBJ2-5	.	TGTGCCAGCAGAGGGACAGGGAGAAAGACCCAGTACTTC	CASRGTGRKTQYF
TRBV6-1	14	TRBD1	TRBJ2-7	once	TGTGCCAGCAGTGGTTGGACAGGGGGGTACGAGCAGTACTTC	CASSGWTGGYEQYF
TRBV11-2	14	TRBD2	TRBJ2-1	.	TGTGCCAGCAGCTCCCAGGCGGGGGGCAATGAGCAGTTCTTC	CASSSQAGGNEQFF
TRBV18	15	TRBD2	TRBJ2-3	few	TGTGCCAGCTCACCCGGAGCGGGGGGCACAGATACGCAGTATTTT	CASSPGAGGTDTQYF
TRBV5-4	19	TRBD2	TRBJ2-1	.	TGTGCCAGCAGCTCCTCGACACTAGCGGGGGCCTCCGTCTACAATGAGCAGTTCTTC	CASSSSTLAGASVYNEQFF
TRBV4-2	16	TRBD2	TRBJ2-7	.	TGTGCCAGCAGCCAAAATCTAGCGGGGGGGTTTTGGGAGCAGTACTTC	CASSQNLAGGFWEQYF
TRBV7-9	16	.	TRBJ1-1	few	TGTGCCAGCAGCTTCGTACACCTGGTAATCAACACTGAAGCTTTCTTT	CASSFVHLVINTEAFF
TRBV5-6	13	TRBD1	TRBJ1-2	.	TGTGCCAGCAGCAGAGGACAGGGACATGGCTACACCTTC	CASSRGQGHGYTF
TRBV7-8	14	.	TRBJ1-2	.	TGTGCCAGCAGCTGGGGTCGGGAGGGCTATGGCTACACCTTC	CASSWGREGYGYTF
TRBV6-1	12	TRBD1	TRBJ1-2	.	TGTGCCAGCAGTGAGGGGACAGTTGGCTACACCTTC	CASSEGTVGYTF
TRBV5-4	14	TRBD1	TRBJ1-2	.	TGTGCCAGCAGCTGGGGACAGGGAACCTATGGCTACACCTTC	CASSWGQGTYGYTF
TRBV4-1	18	TRBD1	TRBJ1-6	.	TGCGCCAGCAGCCAATTCGAGGGACAGGCACGGCTCAATTCACCCCTCCACTTT	CASSQFEGQARLNSPLHF